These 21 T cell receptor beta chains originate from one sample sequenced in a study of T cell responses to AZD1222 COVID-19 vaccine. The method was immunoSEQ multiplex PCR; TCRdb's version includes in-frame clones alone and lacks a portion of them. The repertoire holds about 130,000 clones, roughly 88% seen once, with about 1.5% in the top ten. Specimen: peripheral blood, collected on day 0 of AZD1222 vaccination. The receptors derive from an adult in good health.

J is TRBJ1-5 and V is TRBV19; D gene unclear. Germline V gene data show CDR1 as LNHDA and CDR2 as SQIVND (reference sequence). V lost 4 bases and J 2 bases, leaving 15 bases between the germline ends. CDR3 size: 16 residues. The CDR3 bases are TGTGCCAGTAGTACCGGCTCTCAGTGGGGCAATCAGCCCCAGCATTTT. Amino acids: CASSTGSQWGNQPQHF.

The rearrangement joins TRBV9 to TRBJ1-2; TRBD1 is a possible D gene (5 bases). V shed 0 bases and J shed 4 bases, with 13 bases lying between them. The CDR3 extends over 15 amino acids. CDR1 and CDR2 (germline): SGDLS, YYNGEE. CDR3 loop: CASSVVGEGSYGYTF. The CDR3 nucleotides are TGTGCCAGCAGCGTAGTGGGAGAGGGGAGCTATGGCTACACCTTC.

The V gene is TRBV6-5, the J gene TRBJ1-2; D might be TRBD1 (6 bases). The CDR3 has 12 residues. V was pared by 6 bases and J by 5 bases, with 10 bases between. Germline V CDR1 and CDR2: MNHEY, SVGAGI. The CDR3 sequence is CASSGTRYGYTF. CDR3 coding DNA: TGTGCCAGCAGCGGGACAAGGTATGGCTACACCTTC.

The DNA of the CDR3 is TGTGCCAGCAGTTATGCGCGGGGGGGAGATACGCAGTATTTT. Encoded protein: CASSYARGGDTQYF. This chain joins TRBV6-6 and TRBJ2-3; TRBD2 aligns across 9 bases. Germline loops: CDR1 MNHNY, CDR2 SVGAGI (reference sequence). The CDR3 has 14 amino acids. Trimming at V came to 3 bases and at J to 5 bases, leaving 3 bases not matched to a gene.

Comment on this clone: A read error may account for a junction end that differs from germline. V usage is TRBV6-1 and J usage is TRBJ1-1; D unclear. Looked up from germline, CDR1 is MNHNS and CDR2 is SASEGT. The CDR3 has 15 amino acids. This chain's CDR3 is CASNEVLGKNTEAFF. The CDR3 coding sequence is TGTGCCAGCAATGAAGTCCTGGGGAAGAACACTGAAGCTTTCTTT.

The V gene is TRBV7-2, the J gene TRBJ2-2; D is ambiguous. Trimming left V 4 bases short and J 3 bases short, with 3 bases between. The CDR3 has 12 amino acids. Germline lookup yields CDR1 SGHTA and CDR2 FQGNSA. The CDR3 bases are TGTGCCAGCAGCTCGTACACCGGGGAGCTGTTTTTT. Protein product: CASSSYTGELFF.

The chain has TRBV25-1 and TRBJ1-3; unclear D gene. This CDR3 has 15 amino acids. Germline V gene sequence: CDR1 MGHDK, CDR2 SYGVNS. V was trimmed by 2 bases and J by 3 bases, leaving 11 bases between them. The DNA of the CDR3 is TGTGCCAGCAGTGAAGGCGGCGCGGGTGGAAACACCATATATTTT. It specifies CASSEGGAGGNTIYF.

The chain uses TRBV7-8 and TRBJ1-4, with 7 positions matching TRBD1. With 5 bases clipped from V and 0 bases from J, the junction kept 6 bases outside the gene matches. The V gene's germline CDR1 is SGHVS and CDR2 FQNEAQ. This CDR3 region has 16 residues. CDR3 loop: CASSAAQGTTNEKLFF. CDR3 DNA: TGTGCCAGCAGCGCGGCACAGGGGACAACTAATGAAAAACTGTTTTTT. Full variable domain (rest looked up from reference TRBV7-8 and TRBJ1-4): GAGVSQSPRYKVAKRGQDVALRCDPISGHVSLFWYQQALGQGPEFLTYFQNEAQLDKSGLPSDRFFAERPEGSVSTLKIQRTQQEDSAVYLCASSAAQGTTNEKLFFGSGTQLSVL.

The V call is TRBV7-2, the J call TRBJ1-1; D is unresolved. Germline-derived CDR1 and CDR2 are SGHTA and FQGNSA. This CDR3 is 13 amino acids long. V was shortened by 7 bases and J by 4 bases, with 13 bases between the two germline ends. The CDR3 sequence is CASTEARSTEAFF. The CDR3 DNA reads TGTGCCAGCACCGAGGCTAGGAGCACTGAAGCTTTCTTT. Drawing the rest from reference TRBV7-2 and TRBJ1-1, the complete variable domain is GAGVSQSPSNKVTEKGKDVELRCDPISGHTALYWYRQSLGQGLEFLIYFQGNSAPDKSGLPSDRFSAERTGGSVSTLTIQRTQQEDSAVYLCASTEARSTEAFFGQGTRLTVV.

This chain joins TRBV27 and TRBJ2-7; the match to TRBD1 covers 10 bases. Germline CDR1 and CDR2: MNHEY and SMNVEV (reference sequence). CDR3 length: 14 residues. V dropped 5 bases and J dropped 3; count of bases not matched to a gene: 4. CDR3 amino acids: CASSPGQGYYEQYF. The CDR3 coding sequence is TGTGCCAGCAGTCCGGGACAGGGGTACTACGAGCAGTACTTC.

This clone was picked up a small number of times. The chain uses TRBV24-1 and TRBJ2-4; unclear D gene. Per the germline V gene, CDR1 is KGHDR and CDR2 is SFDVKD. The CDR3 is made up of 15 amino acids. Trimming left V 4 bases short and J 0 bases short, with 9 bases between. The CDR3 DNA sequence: TGTGCCACCAGTGACCTCCGGATAGCCAAAAACATTCAGTACTTC. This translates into CATSDLRIAKNIQYF.

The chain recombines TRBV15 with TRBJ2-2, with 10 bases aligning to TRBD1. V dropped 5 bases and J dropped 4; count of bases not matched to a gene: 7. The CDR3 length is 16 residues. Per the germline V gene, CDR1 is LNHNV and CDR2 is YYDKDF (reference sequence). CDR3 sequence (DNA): TGTGCCACCAGCGTCCATGGACAGGGGGGCACCGGGGAGCTGTTTTTT. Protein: CATSVHGQGGTGELFF.

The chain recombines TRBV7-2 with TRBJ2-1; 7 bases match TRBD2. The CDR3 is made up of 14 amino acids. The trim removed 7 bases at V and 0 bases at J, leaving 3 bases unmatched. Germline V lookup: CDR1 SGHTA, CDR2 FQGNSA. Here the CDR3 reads CASTRDYSYNEQFF. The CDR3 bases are TGTGCCAGCACCCGGGACTACTCCTACAATGAGCAGTTCTTC.

The CDR3 sequence: CASSQDRAGPAGNQPQHF. CDR3 bases: TGTGCCAGCAGCCAAGATCGGGCGGGCCCGGCGGGCAATCAGCCCCAGCATTTT. The gene calls are TRBV4-2 and TRBJ1-5; D gene uncertain. With 0 bases removed from V and 2 bases from J, the gap between germline ends came to 17 bases. The CDR3 consists of 18 residues. CDR1 is LGHNA and CDR2 is YNFKEQ in the germline V gene.

The CDR3, as DNA: TGTGCCAGCAGCTTAATCGGGAAGACCCAGTACTTC. It translates to CASSLIGKTQYF. The chain joins TRBV7-3 to TRBJ2-5; possibly TRBD2 for D (5 bases). The V and J ends lost 1 base and 6 bases respectively, with 6 bases between them. CDR1 is SGHTA, CDR2 FQGTGA, per germline. The CDR3 consists of 12 residues.

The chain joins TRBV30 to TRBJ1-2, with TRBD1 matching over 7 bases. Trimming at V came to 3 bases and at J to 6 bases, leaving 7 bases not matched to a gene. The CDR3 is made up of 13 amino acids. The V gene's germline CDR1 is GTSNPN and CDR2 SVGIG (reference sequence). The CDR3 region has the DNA TGTGCCTGGAGGACAGGGTCTTCGAATGGCTACACCTTC. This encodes CAWRTGSSNGYTF.

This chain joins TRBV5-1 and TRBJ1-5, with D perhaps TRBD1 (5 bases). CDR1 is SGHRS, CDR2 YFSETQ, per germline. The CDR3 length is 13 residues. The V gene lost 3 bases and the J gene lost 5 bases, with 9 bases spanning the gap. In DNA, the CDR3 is TGCGCCAGCAGCTCAGGGAGGGATCAGCCCCAGCATTTT. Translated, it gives CASSSGRDQPQHF.

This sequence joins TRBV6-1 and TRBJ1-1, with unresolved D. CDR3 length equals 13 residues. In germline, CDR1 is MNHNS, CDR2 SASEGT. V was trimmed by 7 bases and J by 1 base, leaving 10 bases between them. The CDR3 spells CASIEGGNTEAFF. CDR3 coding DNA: TGTGCCAGCATCGAGGGTGGGAACACTGAAGCTTTCTTT.

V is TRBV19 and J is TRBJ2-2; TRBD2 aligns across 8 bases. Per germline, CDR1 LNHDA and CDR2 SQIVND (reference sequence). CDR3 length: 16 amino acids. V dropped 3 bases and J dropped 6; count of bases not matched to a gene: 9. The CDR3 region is CASSIRAGVVPGELFF. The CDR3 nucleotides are TGTGCCAGTAGTATCAGAGCGGGAGTCGTCCCCGGGGAGCTGTTTTTT.

The chain's CDR3 is CASSFPLTGSTGELFF. The CDR3, as DNA: TGTGCCAGCAGCTTCCCTCTGACAGGGAGCACCGGGGAGCTGTTTTTT. The V and J genes are TRBV5-6 and TRBJ2-2; 7 nucleotides agree with TRBD1. Germline V CDR1 and CDR2: SGHDT, YYEEEE. The CDR3 runs to 16 residues. Trimming at V came to 2 bases and at J to 4 bases, leaving 8 bases not matched to a gene.

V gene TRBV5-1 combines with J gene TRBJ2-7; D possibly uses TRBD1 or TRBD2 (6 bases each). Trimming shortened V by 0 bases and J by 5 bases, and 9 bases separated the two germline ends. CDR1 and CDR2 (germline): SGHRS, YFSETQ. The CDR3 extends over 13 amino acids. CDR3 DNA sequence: TGCGCCAGCAGCTTGGCCGGGGGCAACGAGCAGTACTTC. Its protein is CASSLAGGNEQYF.